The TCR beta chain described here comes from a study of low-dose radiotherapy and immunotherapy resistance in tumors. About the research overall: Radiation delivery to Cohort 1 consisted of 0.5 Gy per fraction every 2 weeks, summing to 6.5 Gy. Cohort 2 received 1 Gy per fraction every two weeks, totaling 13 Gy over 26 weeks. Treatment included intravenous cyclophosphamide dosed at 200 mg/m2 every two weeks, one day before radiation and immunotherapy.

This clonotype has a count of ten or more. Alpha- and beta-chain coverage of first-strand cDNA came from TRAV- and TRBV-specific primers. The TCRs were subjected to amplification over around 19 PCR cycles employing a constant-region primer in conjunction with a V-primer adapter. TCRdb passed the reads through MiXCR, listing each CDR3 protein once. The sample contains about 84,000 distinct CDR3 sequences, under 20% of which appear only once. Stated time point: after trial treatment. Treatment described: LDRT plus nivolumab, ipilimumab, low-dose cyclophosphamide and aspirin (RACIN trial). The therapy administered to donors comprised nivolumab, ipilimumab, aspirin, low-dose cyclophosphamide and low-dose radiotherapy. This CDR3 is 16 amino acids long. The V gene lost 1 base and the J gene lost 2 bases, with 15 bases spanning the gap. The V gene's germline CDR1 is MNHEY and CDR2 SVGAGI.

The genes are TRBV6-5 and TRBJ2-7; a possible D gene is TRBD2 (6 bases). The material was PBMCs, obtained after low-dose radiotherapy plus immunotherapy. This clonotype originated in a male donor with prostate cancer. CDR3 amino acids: CASSYYYSGGTYEQYF. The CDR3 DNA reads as TGTGCCAGCAGTTACTACTACAGCGGAGGGACCTACGAGCAGTACTTC.